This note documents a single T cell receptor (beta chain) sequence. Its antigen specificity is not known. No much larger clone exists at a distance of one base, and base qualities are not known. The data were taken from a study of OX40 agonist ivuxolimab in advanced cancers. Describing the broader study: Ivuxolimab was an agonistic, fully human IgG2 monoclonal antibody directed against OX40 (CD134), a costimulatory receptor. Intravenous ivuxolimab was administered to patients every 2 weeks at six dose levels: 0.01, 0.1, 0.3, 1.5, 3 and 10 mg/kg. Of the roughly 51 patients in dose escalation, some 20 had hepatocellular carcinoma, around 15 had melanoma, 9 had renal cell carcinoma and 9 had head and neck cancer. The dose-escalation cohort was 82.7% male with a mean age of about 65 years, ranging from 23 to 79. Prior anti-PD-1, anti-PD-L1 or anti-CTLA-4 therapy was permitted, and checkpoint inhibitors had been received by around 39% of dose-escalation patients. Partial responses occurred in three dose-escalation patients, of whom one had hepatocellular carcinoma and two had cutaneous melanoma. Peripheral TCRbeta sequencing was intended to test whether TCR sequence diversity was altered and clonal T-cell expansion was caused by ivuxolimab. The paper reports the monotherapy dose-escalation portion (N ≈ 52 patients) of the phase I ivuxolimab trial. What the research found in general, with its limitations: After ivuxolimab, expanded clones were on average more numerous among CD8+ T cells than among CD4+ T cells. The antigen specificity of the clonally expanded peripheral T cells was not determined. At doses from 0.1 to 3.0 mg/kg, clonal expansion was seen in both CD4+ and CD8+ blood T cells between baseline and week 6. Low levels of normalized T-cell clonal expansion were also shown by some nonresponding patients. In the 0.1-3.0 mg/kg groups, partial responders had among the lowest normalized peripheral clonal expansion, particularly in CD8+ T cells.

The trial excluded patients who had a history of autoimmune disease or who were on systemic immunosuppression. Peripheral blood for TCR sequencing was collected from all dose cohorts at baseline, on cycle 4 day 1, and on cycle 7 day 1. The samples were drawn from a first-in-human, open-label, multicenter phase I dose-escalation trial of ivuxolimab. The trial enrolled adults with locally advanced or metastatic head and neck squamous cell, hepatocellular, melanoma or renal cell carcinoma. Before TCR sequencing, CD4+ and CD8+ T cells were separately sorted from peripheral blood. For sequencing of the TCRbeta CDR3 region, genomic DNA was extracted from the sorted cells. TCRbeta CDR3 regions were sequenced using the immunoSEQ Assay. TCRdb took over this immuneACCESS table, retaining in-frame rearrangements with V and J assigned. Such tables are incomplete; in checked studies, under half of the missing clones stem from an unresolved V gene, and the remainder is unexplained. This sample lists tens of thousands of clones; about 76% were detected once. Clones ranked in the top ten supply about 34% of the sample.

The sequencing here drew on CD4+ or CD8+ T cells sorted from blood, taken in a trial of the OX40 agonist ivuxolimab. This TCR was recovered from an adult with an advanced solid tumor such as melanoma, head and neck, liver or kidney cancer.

The sequence in DNA is TGCGCCAGCAGCCAAGGGGTCCTAGCGGGAACCGGGGAGCTGTTTTTT. It is translated as CASSQGVLAGTGELFF. The rearrangement joined TRBV4-1 to TRBJ2-2, with TRBD2 matching 9 junction bases. V loses 1 base at its end and J loses 5 bases; junction bases beyond the gene matches: 5. The cysteine opens and the phenylalanine closes a CDR3 of 16 amino acids. The read is trimmed to its CDR3 DNA, 48 bases read in frame from base 1. Based on the germline V gene, the CDR1 and CDR2 sequences are MGHRA and YSYEKL.